The rows below give T cell receptor beta chains drawn from one sample of a study of T cells expressing NK-cell markers. For each CDR3 protein, TCRdb gives one entry from its re-call of the 5' RACE reads, without DNA. The sample has around 21,000 distinct CDR3 sequences. Source material: blood T cells: a sorted CD56 or NKG2C T cell subset, CD4+ or CD8+ T cells, or bulk PBMC T cells (not recorded which). Every receptor here comes from a man between 18 and 69 years old in good health. The CDR3 runs from the conserved cysteine through the conserved F or W. The order of the fields is clone size, V gene, J gene, CDR3 protein. Clone size is given for some rows only: seen once, a few or many times, or a class if the clone is expanded.

clone size: .; V gene: TRBV5-6; J gene: TRBJ2-1; CDR3 protein: CASSLMGLAGGSRHFVVNEQFF
clone size: .; V gene: TRBV20-1; J gene: TRBJ1-2; CDR3 protein: CSARDRAVYYGYTF
clone size: .; V gene: TRBV7-9; J gene: TRBJ2-7; CDR3 protein: CASSPGRKTYEQYF
clone size: .; V gene: TRBV6-2/TRBV6-3; J gene: TRBJ2-3; CDR3 protein: CASSATGGIADTQYF
clone size: .; V gene: TRBV28; J gene: TRBJ1-6; CDR3 protein: CASCSLRAASSYNSPLHF
clone size: .; V gene: TRBV6-1; J gene: TRBJ2-2; CDR3 protein: CASSTSYAGELFF
clone size: .; V gene: TRBV20-1; J gene: TRBJ2-7; CDR3 protein: CSAREGPGLAPYEQYF
clone size: .; V gene: TRBV11-2; J gene: TRBJ2-1; CDR3 protein: CASSLGEVQFF
clone size: .; V gene: TRBV6-1; J gene: TRBJ2-7; CDR3 protein: CASSEAEPQGQYF
clone size: .; V gene: TRBV2; J gene: TRBJ2-2; CDR3 protein: CASSGQGAGELFF
clone size: .; V gene: TRBV20-1; J gene: TRBJ2-1; CDR3 protein: CSARISTRANEQFF
clone size: .; V gene: TRBV27; J gene: TRBJ2-6; CDR3 protein: CASRESSGANVLTF
clone size: .; V gene: TRBV6-6; J gene: TRBJ1-4; CDR3 protein: CASSPDRQKLFF
clone size: .; V gene: TRBV4-2; J gene: TRBJ2-3; CDR3 protein: CASNSGSWADTQYF
clone size: .; V gene: TRBV5-1; J gene: TRBJ2-5; CDR3 protein: CASSWTVQETQYF
clone size: .; V gene: TRBV5-1; J gene: TRBJ2-5; CDR3 protein: CASQEPQETQYF
clone size: .; V gene: TRBV6-2/TRBV6-3; J gene: TRBJ1-1; CDR3 protein: CASSRRGSEAFF
clone size: .; V gene: TRBV6-2/TRBV6-3; J gene: TRBJ1-6; CDR3 protein: CASSYLQGNSPLHF
clone size: .; V gene: TRBV2; J gene: TRBJ2-7; CDR3 protein: CASTASDYEQYF
clone size: .; V gene: TRBV27; J gene: TRBJ2-1; CDR3 protein: CASSPLGQGMNEQFF
clone size: .; V gene: TRBV27; J gene: TRBJ1-1; CDR3 protein: CASSGFVNTEAFF
clone size: medium-sized; V gene: TRBV7-9; J gene: TRBJ2-5; CDR3 protein: CASSFFGGDQYF
clone size: .; V gene: TRBV20-1; J gene: TRBJ1-1; CDR3 protein: CSANIQGIGTEAFF
clone size: .; V gene: TRBV12-3/TRBV12-4; J gene: TRBJ1-6; CDR3 protein: CASSRRGASYNSPLHF
clone size: .; V gene: TRBV5-1; J gene: TRBJ2-2; CDR3 protein: CASSLDRGANTGELFF
clone size: .; V gene: TRBV6-5; J gene: TRBJ2-4; CDR3 protein: CASKGAKNIQYF
clone size: .; V gene: TRBV11-2; J gene: TRBJ1-5; CDR3 protein: CASSLSGTGGSSGNQPQHF
clone size: .; V gene: TRBV13; J gene: TRBJ2-7; CDR3 protein: CASSLGTSGGYEQYF
clone size: .; V gene: TRBV20-1; J gene: TRBJ2-3; CDR3 protein: CSARSQGVDTQYF